Below are 4 T cell receptor beta chains sequenced from a single sample in a study of PD-1 blockade in classical Hodgkin lymphoma. The data were produced by immunoSEQ multiplex PCR, yet TCRdb's version contains in-frame clones alone and is incomplete. The table records about 76,000 clones, approximately 88% of them present only once. Relapse was seen in all patients after autologous stem cell transplantation, and brentuximab vedotin exposure was variable. Specimen: peripheral blood mononuclear cells (PBMCs), collected at baseline. The receptor set was obtained from a human donor with classical Hodgkin lymphoma.

The CDR3 sequence is CATSKGVETSPLHF. CDR3 coding DNA: TGTGCCACCTCTAAGGGCGTCGAAACTTCACCCCTCCACTTT. The chain is built from TRBV15 and TRBJ1-6; D not certain. Germline CDR1 reads LNHNV; CDR2 reads YYDKDF (reference sequence). The V end lost 8 bases, the J end lost 9 bases, and 17 bases lay between the germline ends. The CDR3 covers 14 residues.

The rearrangement uses TRBV7-2 and TRBJ2-2; no firm D call. This CDR3 contains 15 residues. From germline, CDR1 is SGHTA and CDR2 FQGNSA. V was clipped by 1 base and J by 0 bases, with 6 bases between them. CDR3 in DNA: TGTGCCAGCAGCTTAGGGGCCGCGAACACCGGGGAGCTGTTTTTT. Residues: CASSLGAANTGELFF. Supplemented by reference TRBV7-2 and TRBJ2-2, the full variable domain reads GAGVSQSPSNKVTEKGKDVELRCDPISGHTALYWYRQSLGQGLEFLIYFQGNSAPDKSGLPSDRFSAERTGGSVSTLTIQRTQQEDSAVYLCASSLGAANTGELFFGEGSRLTVL.

The CDR3 bases are TGTGCCTGGAGGACAAGAGGACAGGAAAACATTCAGTACTTC. Its protein is CAWRTRGQENIQYF. This chain joins TRBV30 and TRBJ2-4, with TRBD1 matching 7 bases. The junction had 7 bases not matched to a gene; V was cut back by 3 bases and J by 5 bases. The germline V gene has CDR1 GTSNPN and CDR2 SVGIG (reference sequence). The CDR3 is 14 amino acids.

This clone was seen a few times. The rearrangement uses TRBV27 and TRBJ2-4; D gene unclear. Germline CDR1 reads MNHEY; CDR2 reads SMNVEV (reference sequence). The CDR3 spans 11 residues. Trimming stripped 6 bases from V and 9 bases from J, with 9 bases between. For the CDR3, the DNA is TGTGCCAGCAGCTTAGACGGCATTCAGTACTTC. It translates to CASSLDGIQYF.